This T cell receptor (beta chain) originates from a study of blood T cells in healthy people across ages. Per germline, CDR1 ENHRY and CDR2 SYGVKD. The V end was cut by 11 bases, the J end by 2 bases, with 13 bases between. The CDR3 spans 12 residues. PCR was performed a second time for about 6 to 11 cycles using a sample-barcoded 5' primer and a J-beta primer mix. TCRdb recomputed calls from the 5' RACE reads with MiXCR, one row per CDR3 protein. The repertoire includes around 1.5 million distinct CDR3 sequences, around 42% of them detected once, and 7% to 9% sits in the top ten. The sequence was obtained from a woman aged 18 to 35 in good health. Sequencing was carried out using blood. The chain uses TRBV10-3 and TRBJ2-7; either TRBD1 or TRBD2 may fit D (5 bases each). The DNA of the CDR3 is TGTGCCGGGGGAGACAGTGCCTACGAGCAGTACTTC. It codes for CAGGDSAYEQYF.